These 3 T cell receptor beta chains came from one sample sequenced in a study of blood T cell repertoires in COVID-19 (TCRdb year 2020). The library was obtained by the immunoSEQ multiplex PCR assay. This immuneACCESS table, as held by TCRdb, lists in-frame sequences with V and J called but not all clones. Of the missing ones, under half trace to an unresolved V gene in checked studies; the others have no known cause. The sample table holds tens of thousands of clones, of which about 74% were seen once. 28% of the sample belongs to the ten largest clones. Source material: peripheral blood. The receptor set was obtained from a woman aged 80 or over with acute or convalescent COVID-19.

Worth noting for this clone: One junction end disagrees with the germline gene, perhaps due to a read error. The CDR3 DNA follows: TGTGCCTGGAGCGGCCGTAAGCTAAGGGACAGATATTTCTTC. Protein: CAWSGRKLRDRYFF. The chain has TRBV30 and TRBJ1-2; 7 positions agree with TRBD1. The CDR3 is made up of 14 amino acids. The germline gives CDR1 GTSNPN, CDR2 SVGIG (reference sequence). The whole variable domain, filled in from reference TRBV30 and TRBJ1-2, reads SQTIHQWPATLVQPVGSPLSLECTVEGTSNPNLYWYRQAAGRGLQLLFYSVGIGQISSEVPQNLSASRPQDRQFILSSKKLLLSDSGFYLCAWSGRKLRDRYFFGSGTRLTVV.

This clone has a handful of counts. The chain joins TRBV12-3 or TRBV12-4 to TRBJ2-7, with D possibly TRBD1 on 6 matching bases. V lost 6 bases, J lost 2 bases, and 11 bases lay in between. The CDR3 extends over 13 amino acids. CDR3 sequence: CASRPQGTYEQYF. CDR3 bases: TGTGCCAGCAGGCCACAGGGTACCTACGAGCAGTACTTC.

This clone was seen a handful of times. This chain joins TRBV11-3 and TRBJ2-1; 10 bases are a match to TRBD1. Unmatched junction bases numbered 5, after V lost 5 bases and J lost 7 bases. This CDR3 spans 14 amino acids. The germline V gene has CDR1 SGHNT and CDR2 YENEEA. The CDR3 is CASSPGQGMNEQFF. CDR3 nucleotide sequence: TGTGCCAGCAGCCCGGGACAGGGGATGAATGAGCAGTTCTTC.